Shown below are 13 T cell receptor beta chains from a single sample sequenced in a study of blood T cell repertoires in COVID-19. Clones were read by immunoSEQ multiplex PCR, and TCRdb kept only the in-frame ones, dropping some. The sample has tens of thousands of clones, 75% to 85% seen once. Sequencing was carried out using peripheral blood. All receptors derive from a woman in her seventies with acute or convalescent COVID-19.

The rearrangement uses TRBV7-8 and TRBJ2-1; possible D gene TRBD1, 5 bases. V was shortened by 1 base and J by 6 bases, with 13 bases between the two germline ends. The CDR3 runs to 15 residues. Per the germline V gene, CDR1 is SGHVS and CDR2 is FQNEAQ. CDR3 region: CASSLGAGIANEQFF. DNA for the CDR3: TGTGCCAGCAGCTTAGGGGCAGGGATAGCCAATGAGCAGTTCTTC. Full variable domain (remainder filled in from reference TRBV7-8 and TRBJ2-1): GAGVSQSPRYKVAKRGQDVALRCDPISGHVSLFWYQQALGQGPEFLTYFQNEAQLDKSGLPSDRFFAERPEGSVSTLKIQRTQQEDSAVYLCASSLGAGIANEQFFGPGTRLTVL.

The gene calls are TRBV6-5 and TRBJ1-1; 8 bases are a match to TRBD1. The CDR3 is 14 amino acids. The germline gives CDR1 MNHEY, CDR2 SVGAGI. Unmatched junction bases numbered 6, after V lost 2 bases and J lost 7 bases. The CDR3 DNA follows: TGTGCCAGCAGTTACCTCTTTGGACAGGGTGAAGCTTTCTTT. Translating it yields CASSYLFGQGEAFF.

This clone was seen more than once but under ten times. The V gene is TRBV5-1, the J gene TRBJ1-1; D possibly corresponds to TRBD1 (5 bases). The CDR3 consists of 14 residues. With 4 bases removed from V and 3 bases from J, the gap between germline ends came to 13 bases. Germline CDR1 reads SGHRS; CDR2 reads YFSETQ. In DNA form, the CDR3 reads TGCGCCAGCAGCATGCTAAGGGGTCACACTGAAGCTTTCTTT. Translated: CASSMLRGHTEAFF. Using reference TRBV5-1 and TRBJ1-1 for the parts outside the CDR3, the full variable domain is KAGVTQTPRYLIKTRGQQVTLSCSPISGHRSVSWYQQTPGQGLQFLFEYFSETQRNKGNFPGRFSGRQFSNSRSEMNVSTLELGDSALYLCASSMLRGHTEAFFGQGTRLTVV.

This clone has only a few counts. The chain uses TRBV7-2 and TRBJ1-2; 8 nucleotides line up with TRBD1. Germline lookup yields CDR1 SGHTA and CDR2 FQGNSA. The V segment lost 2 bases and the J segment 6 bases; nucleotides outside the gene matches: 8. This CDR3 spans 15 amino acids. The CDR3 is CASSLWGDRGDGYTF. The CDR3 coding sequence is TGTGCCAGCAGCTTATGGGGTGACAGGGGTGATGGCTACACCTTC.

The CDR3 region has the DNA TGCGCCAGCAGCTTCGAAGACAGGGTACCGTATAGCAATCAGCCCCAGCATTTT. Encoded protein: CASSFEDRVPYSNQPQHF. The chain carries TRBV5-1 and TRBJ1-5, with 7 bases that match TRBD1. Germline CDR1 reads SGHRS; CDR2 reads YFSETQ. The CDR3 loop spans 18 amino acids. V lost 2 bases, J lost 0 bases, and 11 bases stayed unmatched.

CDR3 region: CASSWLRDRSTDTQYF. The CDR3, as DNA: TGTGCCAGCAGCTGGCTCCGGGACAGAAGCACAGATACGCAGTATTTT. This chain connects TRBV5-6 to TRBJ2-3; 7 positions match TRBD1. V lost 3 bases and J lost 0; bases outside the gene matches: 7. The germline V gene has CDR1 SGHDT and CDR2 YYEEEE. The CDR3 is 16 amino acids. The full variable domain, completed using reference TRBV5-6 and TRBJ2-3, is DAGVTQSPTHLIKTRGQQVTLRCSPKSGHDTVSWYQQALGQGPQFIFQYYEEEERQRGNFPDRFSGHQFPNYSSELNVNALLLGDSALYLCASSWLRDRSTDTQYFGPGTRLTVL.

The chain recombines TRBV4-3 with TRBJ2-5; TRBD1 aligns across 9 bases. This CDR3 has 15 amino acids. From germline, CDR1 is LGHNA and CDR2 YSLEER. Trimming at V came to 0 bases and at J to 4 bases, leaving 3 bases not matched to a gene. CDR3 amino acids: CASSQDRGQGETQYF. The CDR3 region has the DNA TGCGCCAGCAGCCAAGATCGGGGACAGGGAGAGACCCAGTACTTC.

The CDR3 DNA follows: TGTGCCAGCAGCTCGAAGAGTGCTCAGGGGGTGGCTTTCTTT. It yields the protein CASSSKSAQGVAFF. This rearrangement joins TRBV7-9 to TRBJ1-1; 7 positions agree with TRBD1. Germline CDR1 is SEHNR and CDR2 is FQNEAQ (reference sequence). V lost 4 bases to trimming and J lost 11 bases; unmatched junction nucleotides: 13. This CDR3 has 14 amino acids.

Remarks on this clone: A junction boundary mismatches the germline segment, possibly from a read error. CDR3 loop: CASRLDRGHEQYF. The CDR3 nucleotides read TGCGCCAGCAGGTTGGACAGGGGCCACGAGCAGTACTTC. The chain links TRBV5-1 to TRBJ2-7; 9 bases are a match to TRBD1. In germline, CDR1 is SGHRS, CDR2 YFSETQ. This CDR3 spans 13 amino acids.

The chain couples TRBV5-5 to TRBJ1-1, with D possibly TRBD1 on 5 matching bases. With 2 bases removed from V and 14 bases from J, the gap between germline ends came to 16 bases. Germline values: CDR1 SGHKS, CDR2 YYEKEE (reference sequence). The CDR3 contains 12 residues. The CDR3 is CASSLGDSDEFF. CDR3 nucleotides: TGTGCCAGCAGCTTAGGAGACAGTGATGAGTTCTTT. The full variable domain, in which reference TRBV5-5 and TRBJ1-1 provide the parts outside the CDR3, is DAGVTQSPTHLIKTRGQQVTLRCSPISGHKSVSWYQQVLGQGPQFIFQYYEKEERGRGNFPDRFSARQFPNYSSELNVNALLLGDSALYLCASSLGDSDEFFGQGTRLTVV.

This chain's CDR3 is CASSTVSGANVLTF. CDR3 nucleotide sequence: TGTGCCAGTAGTACGGTCTCTGGGGCCAACGTCCTGACTTTC. This chain joins TRBV19 and TRBJ2-6; no firm D call. Germline V gene sequence: CDR1 LNHDA, CDR2 SQIVND (reference sequence). The V and J ends lost 4 bases and 0 bases respectively, with 4 bases between them. The CDR3 length is 14 residues.

V gene TRBV6-5 combines with J gene TRBJ2-2; no clear D gene. V was shortened by 0 bases and J by 5 bases, with 10 bases between the two germline ends. The CDR3 extends over 15 amino acids. Germline CDR1 reads MNHEY; CDR2 reads SVGAGI. DNA of the CDR3: TGTGCCAGCAGTTACTCGAATTCCGGGACCGGGGAGCTGTTTTTT. Its translation is CASSYSNSGTGELFF.

The chain is built from TRBV4-1 and TRBJ1-2, with D unresolved. The CDR3 contains 15 residues. Trimming shortened V by 1 base and J by 0 bases, and 9 bases separated the two germline ends. Germline V lookup: CDR1 MGHRA, CDR2 YSYEKL. Here the CDR3 reads CASSQGLATNYGYTF. CDR3 in DNA: TGCGCCAGCAGCCAAGGACTGGCTACTAACTATGGCTACACCTTC.